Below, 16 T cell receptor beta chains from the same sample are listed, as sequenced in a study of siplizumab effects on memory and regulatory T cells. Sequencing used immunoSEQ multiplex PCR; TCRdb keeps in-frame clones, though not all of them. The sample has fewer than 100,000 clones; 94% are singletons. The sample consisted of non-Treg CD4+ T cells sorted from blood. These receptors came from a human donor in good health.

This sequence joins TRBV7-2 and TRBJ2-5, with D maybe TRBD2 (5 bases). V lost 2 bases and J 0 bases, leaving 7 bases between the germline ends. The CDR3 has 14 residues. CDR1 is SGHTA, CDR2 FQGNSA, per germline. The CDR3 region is CASSLWRDQETQYF. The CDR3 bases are TGTGCCAGCAGCTTATGGCGGGACCAAGAGACCCAGTACTTC.

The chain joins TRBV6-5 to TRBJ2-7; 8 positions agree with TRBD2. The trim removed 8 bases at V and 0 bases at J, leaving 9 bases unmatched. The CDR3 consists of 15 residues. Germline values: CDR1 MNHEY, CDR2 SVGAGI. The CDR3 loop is CASLKSTSGSYEQYF. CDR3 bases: TGTGCCAGCCTCAAGAGTACTAGCGGCTCCTACGAGCAGTACTTC.

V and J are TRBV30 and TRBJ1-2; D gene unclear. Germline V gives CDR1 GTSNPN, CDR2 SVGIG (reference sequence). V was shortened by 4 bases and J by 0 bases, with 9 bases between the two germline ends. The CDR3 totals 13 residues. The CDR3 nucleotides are TGTGCCTGGATGGCGGGAGCTAACTATGGCTACACCTTC. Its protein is CAWMAGANYGYTF. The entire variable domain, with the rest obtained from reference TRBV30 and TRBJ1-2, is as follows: SQTIHQWPATLVQPVGSPLSLECTVEGTSNPNLYWYRQAAGRGLQLLFYSVGIGQISSEVPQNLSASRPQDRQFILSSKKLLLSDSGFYLCAWMAGANYGYTFGSGTRLTVV.

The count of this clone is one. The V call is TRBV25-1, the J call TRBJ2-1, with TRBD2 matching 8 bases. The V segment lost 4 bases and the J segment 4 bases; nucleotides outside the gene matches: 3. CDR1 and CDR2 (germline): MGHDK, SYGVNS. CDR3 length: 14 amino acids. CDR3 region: CASSGAGAYNEQFF. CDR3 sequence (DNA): TGTGCCAGCAGTGGAGCGGGAGCTTACAATGAGCAGTTCTTC.

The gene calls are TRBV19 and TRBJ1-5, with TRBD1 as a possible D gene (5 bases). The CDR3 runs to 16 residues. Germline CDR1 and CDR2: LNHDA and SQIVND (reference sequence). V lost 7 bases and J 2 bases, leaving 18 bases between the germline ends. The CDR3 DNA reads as TGTGCCAGTACTTCTCTCTGGGCGGGGGGCAATCAGCCCCAGCATTTT. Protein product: CASTSLWAGGNQPQHF. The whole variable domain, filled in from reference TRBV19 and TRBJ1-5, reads DGGITQSPKYLFRKEGQNVTLSCEQNLNHDAMYWYRQDPGQGLRLIYYSQIVNDFQKGDIAEGYSVSREKKESFPLTVTSAQKNPTAFYLCASTSLWAGGNQPQHFGDGTRLSIL.

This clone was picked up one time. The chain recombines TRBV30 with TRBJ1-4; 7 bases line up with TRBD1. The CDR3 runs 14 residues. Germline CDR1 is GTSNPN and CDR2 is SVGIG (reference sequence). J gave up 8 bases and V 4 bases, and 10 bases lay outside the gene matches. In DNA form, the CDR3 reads TGTGCCTGGATCGACGACAGGGTTGGAGAAAAACTGTTTTTT. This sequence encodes CAWIDDRVGEKLFF.

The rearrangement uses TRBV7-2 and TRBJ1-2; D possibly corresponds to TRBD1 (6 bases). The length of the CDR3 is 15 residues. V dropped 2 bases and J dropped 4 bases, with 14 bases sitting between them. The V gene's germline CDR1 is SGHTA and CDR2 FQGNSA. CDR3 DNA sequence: TGTGCCAGCAGCTTAACGTTCGACAGGTCCTATGGCTACACCTTC. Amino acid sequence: CASSLTFDRSYGYTF.

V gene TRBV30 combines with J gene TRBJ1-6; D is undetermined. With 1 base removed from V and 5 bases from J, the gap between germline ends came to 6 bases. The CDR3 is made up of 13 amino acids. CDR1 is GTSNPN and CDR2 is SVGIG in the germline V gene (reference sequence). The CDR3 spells CAWSGLNNSPLHF. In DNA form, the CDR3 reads TGTGCCTGGAGTGGGCTGAATAATTCACCCCTCCACTTT.

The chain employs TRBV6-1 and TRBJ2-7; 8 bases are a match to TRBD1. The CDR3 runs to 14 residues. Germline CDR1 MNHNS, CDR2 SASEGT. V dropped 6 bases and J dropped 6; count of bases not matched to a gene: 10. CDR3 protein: CASRRGTGALEQYF. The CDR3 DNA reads TGTGCCAGCAGACGAGGGACAGGCGCGCTCGAGCAGTACTTC.

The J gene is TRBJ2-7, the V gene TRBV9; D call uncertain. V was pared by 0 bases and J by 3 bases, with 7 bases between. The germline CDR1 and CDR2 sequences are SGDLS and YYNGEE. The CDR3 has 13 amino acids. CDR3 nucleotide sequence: TGTGCCAGCAGCGTAGAGCCAGACTACGAGCAGTACTTC. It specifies CASSVEPDYEQYF.

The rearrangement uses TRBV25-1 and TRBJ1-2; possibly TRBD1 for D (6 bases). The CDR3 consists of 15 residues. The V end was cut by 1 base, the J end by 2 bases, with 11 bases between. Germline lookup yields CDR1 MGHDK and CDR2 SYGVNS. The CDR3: CASSELGDTNYGYTF. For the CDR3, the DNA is TGTGCCAGCAGTGAATTAGGGGACACGAACTATGGCTACACCTTC.

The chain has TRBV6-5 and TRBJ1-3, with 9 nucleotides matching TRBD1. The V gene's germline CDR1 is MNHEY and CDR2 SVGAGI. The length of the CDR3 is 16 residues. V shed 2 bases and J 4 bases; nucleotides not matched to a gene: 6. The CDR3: CASSYLWTGAGNTIYF. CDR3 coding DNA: TGTGCCAGCAGTTACCTATGGACAGGGGCAGGAAACACCATATATTTT.

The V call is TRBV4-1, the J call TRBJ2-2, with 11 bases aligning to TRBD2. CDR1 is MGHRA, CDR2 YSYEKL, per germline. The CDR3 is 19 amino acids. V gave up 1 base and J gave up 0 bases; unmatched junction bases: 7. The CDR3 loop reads CASSQGISGGVSNTGELFF. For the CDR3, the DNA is TGCGCCAGCAGCCAAGGGATTAGCGGGGGGGTTTCGAACACCGGGGAGCTGTTTTTT.

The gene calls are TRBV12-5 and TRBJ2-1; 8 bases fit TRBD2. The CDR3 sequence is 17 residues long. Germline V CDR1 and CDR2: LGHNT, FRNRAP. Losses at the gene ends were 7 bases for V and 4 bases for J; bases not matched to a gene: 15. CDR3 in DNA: TGTGCTAGTGAGTCCATAGCGGGACAACGCGGATACAATGAGCAGTTCTTC. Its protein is CASESIAGQRGYNEQFF.

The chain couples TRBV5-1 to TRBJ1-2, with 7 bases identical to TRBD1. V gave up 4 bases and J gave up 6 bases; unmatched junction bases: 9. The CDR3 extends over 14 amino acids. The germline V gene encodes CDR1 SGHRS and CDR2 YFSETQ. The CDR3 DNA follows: TGCGCCAGCAGCCCGTTGACAGGGTACGATGGCTACACCTTC. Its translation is CASSPLTGYDGYTF.

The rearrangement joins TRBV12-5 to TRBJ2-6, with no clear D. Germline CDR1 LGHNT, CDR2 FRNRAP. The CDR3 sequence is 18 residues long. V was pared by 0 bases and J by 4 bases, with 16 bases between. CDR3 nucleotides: TGTGCTAGTGGTTTGGTACGAAGTGGGCTAACAGGGGCCAACGTCCTGACTTTC. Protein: CASGLVRSGLTGANVLTF. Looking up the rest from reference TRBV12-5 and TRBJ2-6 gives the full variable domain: DARVTQTPRHKVTEMGQEVTMRCQPILGHNTVFWYRQTMMQGLELLAYFRNRAPLDDSGMPKDRFSAEMPDATLATLKIQPSEPRDSAVYFCASGLVRSGLTGANVLTFGAGSRLTVL.